The next 23 T cell receptor beta chains were all read from a single sample in a study of Tregs in tolerant kidney transplant recipients (dated by TCRdb to the late 2010s). Library preparation used the immunoSEQ multiplex PCR assay. TCRdb limited this immuneACCESS table to in-frame rearrangements with V and J called. A share of clones is missing; checked studies link under half to unresolved V genes, and the rest is unexplained. The sample's records list under 35,000 clones. The ten largest clones capture under 2% of the sample. Transplants used related donors with nonmyeloablative bone marrow transplantation; mixed chimerism was transient in the human trials. The material was CD4+ T cells from blood (PBMCs), obtained 24 months after the transplant. These receptors were obtained from a human patient who received a combined kidney and bone marrow transplant. Following a transplant, some T cells may be graft donor cells, not patient cells.

Worth noting for this clone: Read coverage stops 3 residues before the CDR3 terminus; the germline J gene supplies the remainder. The V gene is TRBV19, the J gene TRBJ1-2, with TRBD1 matching 9 bases. CDR3 length: 14 amino acids. Per germline, CDR1 LNHDA and CDR2 SQIVND (reference sequence). The sequenced part of the CDR3 DNA is TGTGCCAGTAGTACCCCGGGACAGGGAAACGGC. Its translation is CASSTPGQGNG. The whole CDR3 protein is CASSTPGQGNGYTF.

Points on this clone: The sequence runs out 3 residues before the end of the CDR3; the remainder is reconstructed from the germline J gene. The chain couples TRBV3-1 (or the pseudogene TRBV3-2) to TRBJ1-3; D is unclear. V was clipped by 4 bases and J by 3 bases, with 10 bases between them. The CDR3 is 14 amino acids. Germline CDR1 LGHDT, CDR2 YNNKEL (reference sequence). This CDR3 reads CASSRGSSGNTIYF. The part of the CDR3 DNA that was read is TGTGCCAGCAGCCGCGGGAGTAGTGGAAACACC.

Of note for this clone: From the germline J gene comes the end of the CDR3, since the read stops 3 residues before it. V is TRBV29-1 and J is TRBJ2-7, with D hard to call. This CDR3 has 12 amino acids. Looked up from germline, CDR1 is SQVTM and CDR2 is ANQGSEA. V gave up 7 bases and J gave up 0 bases, with 10 bases separating them. CDR3 DNA (partial): TGCAGCGCCCGAGACACCTCCTACGAG. Translating gives CSARDTSYE. The complete CDR3 sequence is CSARDTSYEQYF.

Concerning this clone itself: The read stops 3 residues short of the end of the CDR3; the missing end is completed from the germline J gene. The V gene is TRBV12-3 or TRBV12-4, the J gene TRBJ2-3, with 7 bases matching TRBD1. The CDR3 has 15 residues. The junction had 9 bases not matched to a gene; V was cut back by 5 bases and J by 4 bases. The CDR3 is CASSLDRDAPDTQYF. CDR3 DNA (partial): TGTGCCAGCAGTCTTGACAGGGATGCCCCAGATACG.

Details on this clone: The CDR3 goes on 3 residues after the read ends, and that part is filled in from the germline J gene. The chain employs TRBV5-4 and TRBJ2-1, with D possibly called TRBD1 or TRBD2 (6 bases each). Germline V gene sequence: CDR1 SGHNT, CDR2 YYREEE (reference sequence). V was clipped by 0 bases and J by 3 bases, with 10 bases between them. The CDR3 runs to 15 residues. The part of the CDR3 DNA that was read is TGTGCCAGCAGCTTGGTCGGAGGGGGCTACAATGAG. Its translation: CASSLVGGGYNE. The CDR3 reads in full as CASSLVGGGYNEQFF.

On this clone itself: The read stops 3 residues short of the end of the CDR3; the missing end is completed from the germline J gene. The V call is TRBV10-3, the J call TRBJ1-6; 7 bases line up with TRBD1. CDR1 ENHRY and CDR2 SYGVKD come from the germline V gene. J was trimmed by 5 bases and V by 4 bases; bases with no gene match: 8. CDR3 length: 16 amino acids. The CDR3 reads CAISGPGTDNNSPLHF. The covered CDR3 bases are TGTGCCATCAGTGGCCCCGGGACAGATAATAATTCACCC.

On this clone itself: The CDR3 end falls 3 residues outside the read, so it is completed with the germline J gene. The chain couples TRBV18 to TRBJ1-3; D perhaps matches TRBD1 (6 bases). V lost 1 base and J 0 bases, leaving 10 bases between the germline ends. Germline V gives CDR1 KGHSH, CDR2 LQKENI. The CDR3 is made up of 16 amino acids. CDR3 in amino acids: CASSPQDSSSGNTIYF. The CDR3 bases that were read are TGTGCCAGCTCACCACAGGACAGTTCCTCTGGAAACACC.

Comments on this clone: The sequence runs out 3 residues before the end of the CDR3; the remainder is reconstructed from the germline J gene. This chain links TRBV6-8 with TRBJ1-5, with 7 nucleotides matching TRBD1. The length of the CDR3 is 14 residues. The V gene end was trimmed by 11 bases and the J gene end by 4 bases; junction bases not matched to a gene: 11. From germline, CDR1 is MNHGY and CDR2 SAAAGT. The sequenced part of the CDR3 DNA is TGTGCCGGCCGGGATGACAGGGAGAATCAGCCC. Residues: CAGRDDRENQP. From start to end, the CDR3 is CAGRDDRENQPQHF.

Notes on this clone: The read gets to within 3 residues of the CDR3 end, and the germline J gene fills in the rest. V is TRBV5-4 and J is TRBJ1-3, with 7 nucleotides matching TRBD1. The J segment lost 8 bases and the V segment lost 3 bases, leaving 8 bases of the junction unmatched. The germline V gene has CDR1 SGHNT and CDR2 YYREEE (reference sequence). The CDR3 has 14 amino acids. The CDR3 spells CASSSTGRFDTIYF. The CDR3 DNA, read in part, is TGTGCCAGCAGCTCGACAGGGCGGTTTGACACC.

A note on this clone: The read terminates 3 residues ahead of where the CDR3 ends, so the germline J gene completes it. The V call is TRBV18, the J call TRBJ2-2; 7 positions match TRBD1. The CDR3 runs 17 residues. Germline lookup yields CDR1 KGHSH and CDR2 LQKENI. The J segment lost 3 bases and the V segment lost 3 bases, leaving 10 bases of the junction unmatched. The covered CDR3 bases are TGTGCCAGCTCACCTCTCACGGGACAGTGGGACACCGGGGAG. This encodes CASSPLTGQWDTGE. The entire CDR3 is CASSPLTGQWDTGELFF.

As concerns this clone: The sequence runs out 3 residues before the end of the CDR3; the remainder is reconstructed from the germline J gene. V is TRBV7-9 and J is TRBJ2-7, with a possible D match to TRBD1 (6 bases). The CDR3 is made up of 13 amino acids. From germline, CDR1 is SEHNR and CDR2 FQNEAQ (reference sequence). V lost 5 bases, J lost 1 base, and 9 bases lay in between. This CDR3 reads CASSPDSSYEQYF. Incomplete CDR3 DNA: TGTGCCAGCAGCCCGGACAGTTCCTACGAG.

Comments on this clone: The sequenced fragment ends 3 residues before the CDR3 boundary, so the rest is inferred from the germline J gene. The chain links TRBV19 to TRBJ1-6; D call uncertain. In germline, CDR1 is LNHDA, CDR2 SQIVND (reference sequence). Trimming cost V 4 bases and J 8 bases, with 12 bases left between them. CDR3 length: 14 residues. Here the CDR3 reads CASSTGMGDSPLHF. The sequenced CDR3 bases are TGTGCCAGTAGTACCGGAATGGGCGATTCACCC.

Judged by frequency, this clone is medium-sized. The read halts 3 residues ahead of the CDR3 end, with the missing end drawn from the germline J gene. This chain uses TRBV20-1 with TRBJ1-1, with D hard to call. V shed 0 bases and J shed 5 bases, with 16 bases lying between them. The CDR3 contains 15 residues. Germline V gene sequence: CDR1 DFQATT, CDR2 SNEGSKA (reference sequence). Incomplete CDR3 DNA: TGCAGTGCTAGAGAAATGGAGGGTAAGAGGACTGAA. This gives the protein CSAREMEGKRTE. From start to end, the CDR3 is CSAREMEGKRTEAFF.

About this clone itself: Read coverage stops 3 residues before the CDR3 terminus; the germline J gene supplies the remainder. The chain couples TRBV6-2 or TRBV6-3 to TRBJ2-3, with 9 nucleotides matching TRBD1. The germline V gene encodes CDR1 MNHEY and CDR2 SVGEGT. This CDR3 region has 16 residues. The junction had 11 bases not matched to a gene; V was cut back by 6 bases and J by 4 bases. Partial CDR3 DNA: TGTGCCAGCAGCAAAACAGGACAGGGGAATCCAGATACG. Its protein is CASSKTGQGNPDT. The whole CDR3 protein reads CASSKTGQGNPDTQYF.

Note on this clone: The read terminates 3 residues ahead of where the CDR3 ends, so the germline J gene completes it. The rearrangement links TRBV19 to TRBJ2-7, with 14 bases fitting TRBD2. The CDR3 runs 15 residues. V gave up 7 bases and J gave up 0 bases; unmatched junction bases: 2. Germline lookup yields CDR1 LNHDA and CDR2 SQIVND (reference sequence). The CDR3 sequence: CASTGTSGSSYEQYF. Incomplete CDR3 DNA: TGTGCCAGTACCGGGACTAGCGGGAGCTCCTACGAG.

Partial CDR3 DNA: TGTGCCAGCAGCATCGACAGCTACGAG. Translated: CASSIDSYE. The entire CDR3 protein is CASSIDSYEQYF. This chain connects TRBV7-2 to TRBJ2-7; D possibly corresponds to TRBD1 (5 bases). The CDR3 end is not reached by the read, which stops 3 residues before it; the germline J gene fills it in. The V end was cut by 5 bases, the J end by 3 bases, with 8 bases between. The CDR3 spans 12 residues. Germline assignment: CDR1 SGHTA and CDR2 FQGNSA. Combining the CDR3 with reference TRBV7-2 and TRBJ2-7 gives the whole variable domain GAGVSQSPSNKVTEKGKDVELRCDPISGHTALYWYRQSLGQGLEFLIYFQGNSAPDKSGLPSDRFSAERTGGSVSTLTIQRTQQEDSAVYLCASSIDSYEQYFGPGTRLTVT.

Turning to this clone: The sequence runs out 3 residues before the end of the CDR3; the remainder is reconstructed from the germline J gene. The chain links TRBV10-3 to TRBJ2-2; 8 positions agree with TRBD2. CDR3 length equals 16 residues. V shed 0 bases and J 1 base; nucleotides not matched to a gene: 1. CDR1 is ENHRY and CDR2 is SYGVKD in the germline V gene. The CDR3 here is CAISESSGVNTGELFF. The part of the CDR3 DNA that was read is TGTGCCATCAGTGAGTCTAGCGGGGTGAACACCGGGGAG.

On this clone itself: The read comes to an end 3 residues before the CDR3 does, leaving the germline J gene to fill in the end. The V call is TRBV28, the J call TRBJ2-7; TRBD2 aligns across 13 bases. V trimming: 6 bases; J trimming: 3 bases; junction bases outside the gene matches: 17. This CDR3 spans 19 amino acids. Per germline, CDR1 MDHEN and CDR2 SYDVKM. The sequenced CDR3 bases are TGTGCCAGCAGCCGGCGGCCCGGGACTAGCGGGATAGGTTTCTACGAG. Protein sequence: CASSRRPGTSGIGFYE. The CDR3 in its entirety is CASSRRPGTSGIGFYEQYF.

In regard to this clone: The CDR3 end falls 3 residues outside the read, so it is completed with the germline J gene. The rearrangement joins TRBV19 to TRBJ1-4; D ambiguous. Germline loops: CDR1 LNHDA, CDR2 SQIVND (reference sequence). V gave up 6 bases and J gave up 0 bases, with 11 bases separating them. CDR3 length equals 15 residues. CDR3 DNA (partial): TGTGCCAGTAGCGAAATACAAGCAACTAATGAAAAA. It encodes CASSEIQATNEK. The whole CDR3 sequence is CASSEIQATNEKLFF.

As for this clone: The CDR3 end falls 3 residues outside the read, so it is completed with the germline J gene. The chain links TRBV5-1 to TRBJ2-2, with TRBD1 matching 11 bases. This CDR3 spans 15 amino acids. V shed 6 bases and J 5 bases; nucleotides not matched to a gene: 6. Looked up from germline, CDR1 is SGHRS and CDR2 is YFSETQ. The CDR3 here is CASKSGTGGTGELFF. CDR3 DNA (partial): TGCGCCAGCAAGAGCGGGACAGGGGGGACCGGGGAG.

Remarks on this clone: The CDR3 end is not reached by the read, which stops 3 residues before it; the germline J gene fills it in. The rearrangement joins TRBV29-1 to TRBJ2-2, with TRBD1 identical over 10 bases. This CDR3 is built from 14 residues. CDR1 and CDR2 from the germline V gene are SQVTM and ANQGSEA. Trimming removed 6 bases from V and 6 bases from J; junction bases left unmatched: 7. The CDR3 region is CSVNPGTGAGELFF. The DNA read from the CDR3 is TGCAGCGTCAACCCCGGGACAGGGGCCGGGGAG.

Note on this clone: The read ends 3 residues shy of where the CDR3 ends; the end is completed using the germline J gene. The rearrangement joins TRBV20-1 to TRBJ1-1; D uncertain. The CDR3 covers 13 residues. The germline CDR1 and CDR2 sequences are DFQATT and SNEGSKA (reference sequence). Trimming left V 1 base short and J 3 bases short, with 9 bases between. The part of the CDR3 DNA that was read is TGCAGTGCTAGAGTCGACATCTACACTGAA. Its translation is CSARVDIYTE. The complete CDR3 protein is CSARVDIYTEAFF.

A note on this clone: The CDR3 end is not reached by the read, which stops 3 residues before it; the germline J gene fills it in. J is TRBJ2-3 and V is TRBV19; TRBD1 matches at 11 bases. Unmatched junction bases numbered 3, after V lost 4 bases and J lost 6 bases. This CDR3 has 14 amino acids. Germline V gives CDR1 LNHDA, CDR2 SQIVND (reference sequence). The CDR3: CASSSGQGADTQYF. The covered CDR3 bases are TGTGCCAGTAGTAGTGGACAGGGGGCGGATACG. Drawing the rest from reference TRBV19 and TRBJ2-3, the complete variable domain is DGGITQSPKYLFRKEGQNVTLSCEQNLNHDAMYWYRQDPGQGLRLIYYSQIVNDFQKGDIAEGYSVSREKKESFPLTVTSAQKNPTAFYLCASSSGQGADTQYFGPGTRLTVL.